This T cell receptor (beta chain) was found in a study of shared clonotypes between healthy human individuals. The donors were all Caucasian adults (living in Nashville, Tennessee). Assay: immunoSEQ multiplex PCR; the TCRdb copy retains only in-frame clones and omits some. The data hold roughly 410,000 clones, with roughly 96% observed a single time. This CDR3 is 16 amino acids long. V lost 5 bases and J lost 2, with 13 bases in between. Per germline, CDR1 LNHDA and CDR2 SQIVND (reference sequence). This receptor was taken from a man between 25 and 39 years old in good health. The chain joins TRBV19 to TRBJ2-6; D could derive from TRBD1 or TRBD2 (5 bases each). Sample: memory CD8+ T cells sorted from blood. The subset here: CD45RO+ cells pooled with CCR7-negative TemRA cells. This CDR3 reads CASSSRGVAGANVLTF. CDR3 nucleotides: TGTGCCAGTAGTTCGAGGGGCGTAGCTGGGGCCAACGTCCTGACTTTC.